The present TCR beta chain was sequenced within a study of beta chain features in type 1 diabetes. General study points: At VDJ recombination sites, type 1 diabetes patients had fewer insertions and more deleted nucleotides.

The entirety of the isolated RNA underwent reverse transcription, so expressed TCRB transcripts were sequenced. Naive, central memory and regulatory T cell samples averaged about 3.57 million reads. Produced via immunoSEQ multiplex PCR; TCRdb's table is partial and in-frame only. The sample shows roughly 610,000 clones, less than 20% of them seen only once. CDR1 is SGHTA, CDR2 FQGNSA, per germline. The CDR3 has 14 amino acids. Trimming took 6 bases from V and 0 from J, leaving 9 bases between them. This clone was seen more than once but under ten times. Its target is unknown. The clonotype comes from a man between 18 and 29 years old in good health. Sequencing input: naive CD4+ T cells from blood. V is TRBV7-2 and J is TRBJ1-3; D is possibly TRBD1 (5 bases). CDR3 DNA sequence: TGTGCCAGCAGACAGGTCGCCTCTGGAAACACCATATATTTT. This codes for CASRQVASGNTIYF.